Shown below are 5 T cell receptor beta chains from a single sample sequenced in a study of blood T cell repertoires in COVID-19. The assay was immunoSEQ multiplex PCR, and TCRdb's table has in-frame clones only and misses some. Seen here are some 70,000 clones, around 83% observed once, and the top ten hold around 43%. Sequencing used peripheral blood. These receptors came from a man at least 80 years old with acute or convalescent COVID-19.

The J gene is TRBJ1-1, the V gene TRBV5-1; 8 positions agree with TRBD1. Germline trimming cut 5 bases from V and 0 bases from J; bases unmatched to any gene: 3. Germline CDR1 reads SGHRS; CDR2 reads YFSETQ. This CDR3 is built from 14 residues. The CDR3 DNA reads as TGCGCCAGCAGTAGGACAGGGATGAACACTGAAGCTTTCTTT. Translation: CASSRTGMNTEAFF.

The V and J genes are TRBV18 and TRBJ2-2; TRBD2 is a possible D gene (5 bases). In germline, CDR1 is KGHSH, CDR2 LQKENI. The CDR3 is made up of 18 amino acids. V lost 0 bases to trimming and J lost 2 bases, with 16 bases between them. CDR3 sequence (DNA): TGTGCCAGCTCACCACCCCGTCCAATAGGACTCAACACCGGGGAGCTGTTTTTT. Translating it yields CASSPPRPIGLNTGELFF.

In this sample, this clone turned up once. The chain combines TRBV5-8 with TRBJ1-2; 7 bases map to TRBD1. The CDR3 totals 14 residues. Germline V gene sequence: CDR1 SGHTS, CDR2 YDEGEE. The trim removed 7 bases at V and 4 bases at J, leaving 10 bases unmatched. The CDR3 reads CASRNRGSGYGYTF. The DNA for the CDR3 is TGTGCCAGCCGCAACAGGGGATCGGGCTATGGCTACACCTTC. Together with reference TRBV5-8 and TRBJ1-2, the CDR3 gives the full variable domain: EAGVTQSPTHLIKTRGQQATLRCSPISGHTSVYWYQQALGLGLQFLLWYDEGEERNRGNFPPRFSGRQFPNYSSELNVNALELEDSALYLCASRNRGSGYGYTFGSGTRLTVV.

CDR3 in amino acids: CATSVGGNEQFF. The CDR3, as DNA: TGTGCCACCAGTGTCGGGGGCAATGAGCAGTTCTTC. The J gene is TRBJ2-1, the V gene TRBV24-1; a weak D match, TRBD2 (6 bases). Germline CDR1 KGHDR, CDR2 SFDVKD. Deletions cut 5 bases from V and 6 bases from J, with 7 bases between. This CDR3 has 12 residues.

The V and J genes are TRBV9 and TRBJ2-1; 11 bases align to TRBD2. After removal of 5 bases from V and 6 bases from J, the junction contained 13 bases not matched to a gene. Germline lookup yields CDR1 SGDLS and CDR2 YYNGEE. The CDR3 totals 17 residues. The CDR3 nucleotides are TGTGCCAGCAGTGCTCGAGTAGCGGGGGGGCCGTCCAATGAGCAGTTCTTC. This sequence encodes CASSARVAGGPSNEQFF.